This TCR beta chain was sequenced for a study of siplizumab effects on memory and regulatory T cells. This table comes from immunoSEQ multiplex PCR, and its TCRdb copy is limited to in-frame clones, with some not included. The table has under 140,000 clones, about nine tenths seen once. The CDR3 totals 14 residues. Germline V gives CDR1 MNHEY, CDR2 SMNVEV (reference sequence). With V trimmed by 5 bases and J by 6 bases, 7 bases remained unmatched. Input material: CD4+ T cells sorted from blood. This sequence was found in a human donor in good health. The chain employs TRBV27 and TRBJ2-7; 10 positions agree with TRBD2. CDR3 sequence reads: CASSPSGSPIEQYF. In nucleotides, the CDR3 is TGTGCCAGCAGTCCTAGCGGGAGTCCTATCGAGCAGTACTTC.